This record looks at one TCR beta chain sequence and its context. Its specificity is not known. The data were taken from a study of post-analysis software for immune sequencing data. The CDR3 runs 15 residues. The V end lost 2 bases, the J end lost 0 bases, and 9 bases lay between the germline ends. Notes on the study in general: A few TRBV segments appeared more often in patients than in controls, and TRBV5-6, TRBV5-1 and TRBV20-1 were among these. Controls had significantly higher normalized Chao1 diversity than multiple sclerosis patients.

TCR beta libraries were prepared from cDNA with unique molecular identifiers. MiXCR, applied by TCRdb to the PCR reads, yields one record per CDR3 protein. The data hold around 180,000 distinct CDR3 sequences, with approximately 30% observed a single time. The rearrangement links TRBV12-3 or TRBV12-4 to TRBJ2-3; D perhaps matches TRBD2 (5 bases). The sample consisted of blood. This clonotype originated in a girl aged 5-17 years with multiple sclerosis. The CDR3 DNA is TGTGCCAGCAGTTTACGCAGCGGTAGCACAGATACGCAGTATTTT. This codes for CASSLRSGSTDTQYF.